One sample yielded the 32 T cell receptor beta chains listed below, sequenced in a study of blood T cell repertoires in COVID-19. Sequencing was performed with immunoSEQ multiplex PCR; in TCRdb, only in-frame clones are kept and a portion is missing. The data contain 210,000 or so clones, roughly 86% of them singletons. Sequencing was done on a sample of peripheral blood. These receptors all stem from a woman in her sixties or seventies with active or convalescent COVID-19.

The V gene is TRBV6-5, the J gene TRBJ2-2; TRBD1 is a possible D gene (6 bases). Trimming took 6 bases from V and 4 from J, leaving 15 bases between them. The CDR3 sequence is 15 residues long. The germline CDR1 and CDR2 sequences are MNHEY and SVGAGI. The CDR3 sequence: CASRTQGLSTGELFF. The CDR3 DNA follows: TGTGCCAGCAGGACCCAGGGGTTAAGCACCGGGGAGCTGTTTTTT.

The rearrangement joins TRBV5-1 to TRBJ1-2; the D gene is possibly TRBD1 (6 bases). The CDR3 is 14 amino acids. The germline CDR1 and CDR2 sequences are SGHRS and YFSETQ. V shed 3 bases and J shed 2 bases, with 11 bases lying between them. This chain's CDR3 is CASSSTGKNYGYTF. CDR3 DNA: TGCGCCAGCAGCTCCACAGGGAAAAACTATGGCTACACCTTC.

This clone was recorded only once. The rearrangement links TRBV3-1 (or the pseudogene TRBV3-2) to TRBJ2-5, with TRBD2 matching 7 bases. Unmatched junction bases numbered 7, after V lost 4 bases and J lost 2 bases. This CDR3 has 15 amino acids. Looked up from germline, CDR1 is LGHDT and CDR2 is YNNKEL (reference sequence). CDR3 residues: CASSLGGSRQETQYF. CDR3 DNA sequence: TGTGCCAGCAGCCTGGGAGGGAGCCGTCAAGAGACCCAGTACTTC.

The J gene is TRBJ1-3, the V gene TRBV4-1; D might be TRBD1 (6 bases). Trimming pared 2 bases from V and 3 bases from J, leaving 20 bases between. The CDR3 runs to 18 residues. The germline gives CDR1 MGHRA, CDR2 YSYEKL. CDR3 sequence: CASSQRSLVQGHGNTIYF. CDR3 DNA sequence: TGCGCCAGCAGCCAAAGATCCCTTGTACAGGGACATGGAAACACCATATATTTT.

The gene calls are TRBV27 and TRBJ2-3; 11 nucleotides agree with TRBD2. Germline V lookup: CDR1 MNHEY, CDR2 SMNVEV (reference sequence). With V trimmed by 8 bases and J by 4 bases, 8 bases remained unmatched. The CDR3 has 15 residues. The CDR3 protein is CASGHSGRAADTQYF. The CDR3 region has the DNA TGTGCCAGCGGCCATAGCGGGAGGGCAGCAGATACGCAGTATTTT.

The gene calls are TRBV23-1 and TRBJ2-7, with D perhaps TRBD1 (5 bases). TRBV23-1 is an open reading frame, and its role is uncertain. The CDR3 runs 16 residues. Deletions cut 0 bases from V and 2 bases from J, with 14 bases between. CDR3 in amino acids: CASSQSTGTRPYEQYF. The CDR3 nucleotides read TGCGCCAGCAGTCAATCAACAGGAACTCGACCCTACGAGCAGTACTTC.

This rearrangement joins TRBV5-4 to TRBJ1-4; 9 nucleotides agree with TRBD1. The J segment lost 8 bases and the V segment lost 2 bases, leaving 7 bases of the junction unmatched. This CDR3 region has 15 residues. Germline values: CDR1 SGHNT, CDR2 YYREEE (reference sequence). CDR3 amino acids: CASSLPGQGGEKLFF. The CDR3 bases are TGTGCCAGCAGCTTACCGGGACAGGGTGGAGAAAAACTGTTTTTT.

The chain employs TRBV3-1 (or the pseudogene TRBV3-2) and TRBJ2-4, with a tentative D call TRBD2 (5 bases). Germline assignment: CDR1 LGHDT and CDR2 YNNKEL (reference sequence). V lost 0 bases and J lost 7, with 10 bases in between. The CDR3 spans 14 residues. For the CDR3, the DNA is TGTGCCAGCAGCCAAGAGTCTAGCAGGAACATTCAGTACTTC. Residues: CASSQESSRNIQYF.

The chain joins TRBV5-5 to TRBJ2-7, with D tentatively TRBD1 (6 bases). V was trimmed by 7 bases and J by 6 bases, leaving 17 bases between them. The CDR3 is made up of 13 amino acids. Germline CDR1 and CDR2: SGHKS and YYEKEE (reference sequence). The chain's CDR3 is CASSGQHLGEQYF. DNA of the CDR3: TGTGCCAGCTCTGGACAGCACTTGGGCGAGCAGTACTTC.

The rearrangement joins TRBV28 to TRBJ1-2; D gene uncertain. The V end was cut by 5 bases, the J end by 7 bases, with 11 bases between. Per the germline V gene, CDR1 is MDHEN and CDR2 is SYDVKM. The CDR3 extends over 12 amino acids. CDR3 sequence (DNA): TGTGCCAGCAGTCCGAGAGAGGGTGGCTACACCTTC. Its protein product is CASSPREGGYTF.

The DNA for the CDR3 is TGTGCCAGTAGTATAGCGGGACAGGGCGATCAGCCCCAGCATTTT. Translated: CASSIAGQGDQPQHF. The chain uses TRBV19 and TRBJ1-5, with 9 bases identical to TRBD1. Germline CDR1 is LNHDA and CDR2 is SQIVND (reference sequence). The length of the CDR3 is 15 residues. V lost 1 base to trimming and J lost 5 bases; unmatched junction nucleotides: 3.

The chain couples TRBV3-1 (or the pseudogene TRBV3-2) to TRBJ2-2; 8 nucleotides agree with TRBD2. Losses at the gene ends were 4 bases for V and 4 bases for J; bases not matched to a gene: 5. Germline V gene data show CDR1 as LGHDT and CDR2 as YNNKEL (reference sequence). CDR3 length: 15 amino acids. The CDR3 here is CASSLVSGVTGELFF. The CDR3 bases are TGTGCCAGCAGCCTAGTTAGCGGGGTCACCGGGGAGCTGTTTTTT.

The chain joins TRBV19 to TRBJ2-2, with TRBD1 matching 11 bases. The CDR3 is made up of 16 amino acids. Germline loops: CDR1 LNHDA, CDR2 SQIVND (reference sequence). V lost 4 bases to trimming and J lost 7 bases; unmatched junction nucleotides: 8. The CDR3 nucleotides read TGTGCCAGTAGTAAGTGGACAGGGGGCAAGGACGGGGAGCTGTTTTTT. Translation gives CASSKWTGGKDGELFF.

The genes are TRBV4-2 and TRBJ1-1; the D is unclear. V gave up 4 bases and J gave up 7 bases, with 16 bases separating them. This CDR3 has 14 amino acids. CDR1 LGHNA and CDR2 YNFKEQ come from the germline V gene. CDR3 loop: CASSLKEGNGEAFF. The CDR3 DNA reads TGTGCCAGCAGCCTCAAAGAGGGAAACGGTGAAGCTTTCTTT.

The chain joins TRBV18 to TRBJ1-4; TRBD1 is a possible D gene (5 bases). Germline lookup yields CDR1 KGHSH and CDR2 LQKENI. V was shortened by 4 bases and J by 8 bases, with 17 bases between the two germline ends. This CDR3 has 15 amino acids. This chain's CDR3 is CASSRMDTRGEKLFF. The CDR3 DNA reads as TGTGCCAGCTCACGGATGGACACCCGGGGGGAAAAACTGTTTTTT.

The V gene is TRBV19, the J gene TRBJ2-2; 7 bases fit TRBD1. V gave up 3 bases and J gave up 4 bases; unmatched junction bases: 11. There are 17 residues in the CDR3. Germline V gives CDR1 LNHDA, CDR2 SQIVND (reference sequence). CDR3 residues: CASSIARGRTATGELFF. The CDR3 DNA sequence: TGTGCCAGTAGTATTGCGAGGGGGCGTACCGCCACCGGGGAGCTGTTTTTT.

This clone turned up a few times. V gene TRBV11-3 combines with J gene TRBJ1-2; 8 nucleotides agree with TRBD1. Germline-derived CDR1 and CDR2 are SGHNT and YENEEA. The CDR3 is 13 residues long. With V trimmed by 5 bases and J by 8 bases, 7 bases remained unmatched. CDR3: CASSPYRGMGYTF. The CDR3 coding sequence is TGTGCCAGCAGCCCATACAGGGGGATGGGCTACACCTTC.

This clone was counted a single time. The chain recombines TRBV5-1 with TRBJ1-2, with 8 bases matching TRBD1. V was clipped by 0 bases and J by 5 bases; unmatched bases: 6. The CDR3 extends over 15 amino acids. Germline V gives CDR1 SGHRS, CDR2 YFSETQ. CDR3 loop: CASSLGAGGVYGYTF. The CDR3 nucleotides read TGCGCCAGCAGCTTGGGGGCAGGGGGCGTTTATGGCTACACCTTC.

In the case of this clone: Germline and junction disagree at one end, which may indicate a read error. This CDR3 is CASSIAGGTGELFF. In DNA form, the CDR3 reads TGTGCCAGCAGCATAGCGGGAGGGACCGGGGAGCTGTTTTTT. This chain links TRBV7-6 with TRBJ2-2, with TRBD2 identical over 11 bases. Germline V lookup: CDR1 SGHVS, CDR2 FNYEAQ. The CDR3 spans 14 residues.

The chain links TRBV18 to TRBJ2-2; tentatively, D is TRBD1 (7 bases). Deletions cut 2 bases from V and 4 bases from J, with 17 bases between. This CDR3 is built from 17 residues. Germline values: CDR1 KGHSH, CDR2 LQKENI. For the CDR3, the DNA is TGTGCCAGCTCACCAAGCACCAGGGGGGTGAGCACCGGGGAGCTGTTTTTT. Translation: CASSPSTRGVSTGELFF.

The rearrangement joins TRBV7-2 to TRBJ2-1; TRBD2 aligns across 10 bases. Germline CDR1 reads SGHTA; CDR2 reads FQGNSA. The V and J ends lost 1 base and 6 bases, in that order; junction bases with no gene match: 9. CDR3 length: 17 amino acids. As DNA, the CDR3 is TGTGCCAGCAGCTTAGAGGGGGCTAGCGGGGGCTCCAATGAGCAGTTCTTC. Residues: CASSLEGASGGSNEQFF.

The genes are TRBV27 and TRBJ2-3; possibly TRBD1 for D (6 bases). Trimming stripped 6 bases from V and 4 bases from J, with 8 bases between. Germline assignment: CDR1 MNHEY and CDR2 SMNVEV (reference sequence). The length of the CDR3 is 12 residues. In nucleotides, the CDR3 is TGTGCCAGCAGCAGGGGTGCAGATACGCAGTATTTT. Protein: CASSRGADTQYF.

The chain employs TRBV18 and TRBJ1-1; TRBD1 is a possible D gene (5 bases). This CDR3 has 15 amino acids. The V gene lost 6 bases and the J gene lost 1 base, with 15 bases spanning the gap. The germline CDR1 and CDR2 sequences are KGHSH and LQKENI. This chain's CDR3 is CASSLSGSTNTEAFF. Written as DNA, the CDR3 is TGTGCCAGCTCCCTCTCAGGGTCTACGAACACTGAAGCTTTCTTT.

About this clone: The junction departs from germline at one end; a sequencing error may be responsible. The J gene is TRBJ1-6, the V gene TRBV27; 7 bases are shared with TRBD1. This CDR3 has 16 amino acids. From germline, CDR1 is MNHEY and CDR2 SMNVEV (reference sequence). The CDR3 is CASSLRKGAPNSPLHF. The CDR3 coding sequence is TGTGCCAGCAGTTTGAGAAAGGGGGCACCGAATTCGCCCCTCCACTTT.

This clone was detected only a few times. The chain links TRBV5-6 to TRBJ1-6; 7 bases align to TRBD1. The germline V gene has CDR1 SGHDT and CDR2 YYEEEE. The length of the CDR3 is 14 residues. Trimming took 4 bases from V and 5 from J; bases not matched to a gene: 3. The CDR3 is CASSRGQHNSPLHF. CDR3 DNA sequence: TGTGCCAGCAGCCGGGGACAGCATAATTCACCCCTCCACTTT. The whole variable domain, filled in from reference TRBV5-6 and TRBJ1-6, reads DAGVTQSPTHLIKTRGQQVTLRCSPKSGHDTVSWYQQALGQGPQFIFQYYEEEERQRGNFPDRFSGHQFPNYSSELNVNALLLGDSALYLCASSRGQHNSPLHFGNGTRLTVT.

V is TRBV11-2 and J is TRBJ1-1, with 7 nucleotides matching TRBD1. CDR1 is SGHAT and CDR2 is FQNNGV in the germline V gene. The CDR3 has 16 amino acids. The V gene end was trimmed by 2 bases and the J gene end by 4 bases; junction bases not matched to a gene: 10. The CDR3 loop reads CASSLLPGGFGTEAFF. The CDR3 bases are TGTGCCAGCAGCTTATTGCCAGGGGGGTTTGGCACTGAAGCTTTCTTT.

The chain has TRBV6-6 and TRBJ1-4, with D possibly matching TRBD1 (6 bases). The CDR3 loop spans 13 amino acids. Germline values: CDR1 MNHNY, CDR2 SVGAGI (reference sequence). Trimming removed 2 bases at V and 8 bases at J, with 9 bases between. The CDR3 nucleotides are TGTGCCAGCAGTTACAGGGGGGGGGAAAAACTGTTTTTT. Encoded protein: CASSYRGGEKLFF.

The V call is TRBV6-5, the J call TRBJ2-2; D perhaps matches TRBD1 (6 bases). Germline loops: CDR1 MNHEY, CDR2 SVGAGI. This CDR3 region has 15 residues. Trimming took off 6 bases at V and 7 bases at J, with 18 bases between the two ends. CDR3 nucleotides: TGTGCCAGCAGCCCCCCCAGGGGCGGAGGCGGGGAGCTGTTTTTT. Translation gives CASSPPRGGGGELFF.

This clone was detected ten times or more. The chain uses TRBV12-5 and TRBJ2-7; TRBD1 aligns across 9 bases. The V and J ends lost 10 bases and 3 bases, in that order; junction bases with no gene match: 4. The germline gives CDR1 LGHNT, CDR2 FRNRAP. This CDR3 is built from 12 residues. CDR3 amino acids: CATQTGGYEQYF. The CDR3 DNA reads TGTGCTACCCAGACAGGGGGCTACGAGCAGTACTTC.

The rearrangement uses TRBV6-5 and TRBJ1-5; 7 bases align to TRBD1. CDR1 is MNHEY and CDR2 is SVGAGI in the germline V gene. The CDR3 runs to 14 residues. J gave up 6 bases and V 7 bases, and 9 bases lay outside the gene matches. CDR3 residues: CASKKRQGRQPQHF. The CDR3 region has the DNA TGTGCCAGCAAGAAACGACAGGGCCGTCAGCCCCAGCATTTT.

J is TRBJ1-1 and V is TRBV7-2; 10 positions agree with TRBD1. The junction had 3 bases not matched to a gene; V was cut back by 4 bases and J by 1 base. This CDR3 spans 15 amino acids. Per the germline V gene, CDR1 is SGHTA and CDR2 is FQGNSA. The CDR3 sequence is CASSWTGGSNTEAFF. The CDR3 DNA follows: TGTGCCAGCAGCTGGACAGGGGGGTCGAACACTGAAGCTTTCTTT.

V is TRBV3-1 (or the pseudogene TRBV3-2) and J is TRBJ1-5; D call uncertain. Germline CDR1 and CDR2: LGHDT and YNNKEL (reference sequence). V was pared by 4 bases and J by 2 bases, with 18 bases between. This CDR3 is built from 17 residues. CDR3 coding DNA: TGTGCCAGCAGCCGGTCCGCAGGAGGTCGTGGCAATCAGCCCCAGCATTTT. Protein: CASSRSAGGRGNQPQHF.